These T cell receptor beta chains were read from a single sample in a study of blood T cell repertoires in COVID-19. Only in-frame clones appear in the TCRdb table, and some are missing; sequencing was by immunoSEQ multiplex PCR. The sample includes 150,000 or so clones, roughly 79% of them seen just once. Sequenced input: peripheral blood. These receptors all come from a woman older than 75 with acute or convalescent COVID-19. Each CDR3 is given with its conserved first and last residue. Each record gives: clone size, J gene, V gene, D gene, CDR3 protein, CDR3 DNA. A D gene is named only where the DNA matches it firmly. Rows may omit the clone size; those that give it use once, few, many or a size class.

NA | TRBJ2-1 | TRBV24-1 | TRBD1 | CATSARTGAGEQFF | TGTGCCACCAGTGCTCGGACAGGGGCAGGTGAGCAGTTCTTC
NA | TRBJ2-4 | TRBV5-8 | NA | CASSSSALAKNIQYF | TGTGCCAGCAGCTCTAGCGCACTAGCCAAAAACATTCAGTACTTC
few | TRBJ1-1 | TRBV25-1 | NA | CATRGGKTEAFF | TGTGCCACTCGGGGAGGGAAGACTGAAGCTTTCTTT
NA | TRBJ1-2 | TRBV2 | TRBD1 | CASSEAGTGLGGYTF | TGTGCCAGCAGTGAAGCCGGGACAGGACTGGGTGGCTACACCTTC
few | TRBJ1-5 | TRBV19 | NA | CASSPTGGNQPQHF | TGTGCCAGTAGTCCCACCGGGGGGAATCAGCCCCAGCATTTT
NA | TRBJ1-2 | TRBV6-5 | NA | CASRSSGVRGYTF | TGTGCCAGCAGATCGTCAGGGGTGCGAGGCTACACCTTC
few | TRBJ2-2 | TRBV5-1 | TRBD2 | CASSLELADTGELFF | TGCGCCAGCAGCTTGGAGCTAGCGGACACCGGGGAGCTGTTTTTT
NA | TRBJ2-1 | TRBV29-1 | NA | CSVEYYNNPSNEQFF | TGCAGCGTTGAATACTATAACAACCCTAGCAATGAGCAGTTCTTC
once | TRBJ2-7 | TRBV30 | TRBD1 | CAWSVGTGFYEQYF | TGTGCCTGGAGTGTAGGGACAGGGTTCTACGAGCAGTACTTC
NA | TRBJ1-3 | TRBV7-2 | NA | CASSFAGSRGNTIYF | TGTGCCAGCAGCTTTGCAGGGTCTCGTGGAAACACCATATATTTT
NA | TRBJ2-5 | TRBV5-1 | NA | CASSLMGREETQYF | TGCGCCAGCAGCTTGATGGGCCGAGAAGAGACCCAGTACTTC